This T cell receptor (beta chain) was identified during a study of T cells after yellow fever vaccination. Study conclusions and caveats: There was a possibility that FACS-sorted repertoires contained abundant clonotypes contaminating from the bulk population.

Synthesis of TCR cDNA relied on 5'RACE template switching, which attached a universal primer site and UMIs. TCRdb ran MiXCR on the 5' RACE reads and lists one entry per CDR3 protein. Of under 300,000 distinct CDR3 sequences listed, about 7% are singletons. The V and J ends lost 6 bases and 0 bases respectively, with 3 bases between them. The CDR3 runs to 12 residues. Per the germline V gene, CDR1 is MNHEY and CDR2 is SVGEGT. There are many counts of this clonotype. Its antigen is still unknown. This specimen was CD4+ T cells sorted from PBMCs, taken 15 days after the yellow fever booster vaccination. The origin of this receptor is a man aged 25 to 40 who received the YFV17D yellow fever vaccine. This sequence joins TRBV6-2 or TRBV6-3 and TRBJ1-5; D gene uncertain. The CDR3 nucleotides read TGTGCCAGCAGAATTAGCAATCAGCCCCAGCATTTT. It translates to CASRISNQPQHF.